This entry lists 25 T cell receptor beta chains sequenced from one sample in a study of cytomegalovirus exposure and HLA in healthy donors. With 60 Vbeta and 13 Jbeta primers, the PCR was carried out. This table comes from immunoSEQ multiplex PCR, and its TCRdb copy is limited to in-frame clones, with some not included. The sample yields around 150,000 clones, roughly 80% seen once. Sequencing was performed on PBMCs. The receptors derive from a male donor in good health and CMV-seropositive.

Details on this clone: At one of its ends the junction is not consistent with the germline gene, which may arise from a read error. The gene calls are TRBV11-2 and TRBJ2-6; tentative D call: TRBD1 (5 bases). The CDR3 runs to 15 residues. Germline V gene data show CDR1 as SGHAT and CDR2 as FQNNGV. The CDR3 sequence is CASMAPVTGANGLTF. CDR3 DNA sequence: TGTGCCAGCATGGCCCCCGTAACTGGGGCCAACGGCCTGACTTTC. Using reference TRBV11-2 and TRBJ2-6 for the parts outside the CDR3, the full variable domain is EAGVAQSPRYKIIEKRQSVAFWCNPISGHATLYWYQQILGQGPKLLIQFQNNGVVDDSQLPKDRFSAERLKGVDSTLKIQPAKLEDSAVYLCASMAPVTGANGLTFGAGSRLTVL.

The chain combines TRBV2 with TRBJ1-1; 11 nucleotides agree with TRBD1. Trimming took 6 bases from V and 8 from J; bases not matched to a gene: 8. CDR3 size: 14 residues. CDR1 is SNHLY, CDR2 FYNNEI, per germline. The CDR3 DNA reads TGTGCCAGCAGCGGACAGGGGGCACGGAGAGAAGCTTTCTTT. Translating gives CASSGQGARREAFF.

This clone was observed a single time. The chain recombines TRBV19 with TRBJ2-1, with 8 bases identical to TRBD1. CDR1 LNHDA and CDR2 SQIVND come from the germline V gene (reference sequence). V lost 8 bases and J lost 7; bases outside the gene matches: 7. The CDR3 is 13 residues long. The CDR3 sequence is CASLRTGRNEQFF. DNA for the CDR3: TGTGCCAGTCTAAGGACAGGGAGAAATGAGCAGTTCTTC.

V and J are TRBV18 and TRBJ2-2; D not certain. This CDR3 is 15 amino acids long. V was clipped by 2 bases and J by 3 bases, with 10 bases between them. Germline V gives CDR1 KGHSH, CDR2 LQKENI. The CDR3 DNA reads TGTGCCAGCTCACCAGTGAGCGATCACACCGGGGAGCTGTTTTTT. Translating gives CASSPVSDHTGELFF.

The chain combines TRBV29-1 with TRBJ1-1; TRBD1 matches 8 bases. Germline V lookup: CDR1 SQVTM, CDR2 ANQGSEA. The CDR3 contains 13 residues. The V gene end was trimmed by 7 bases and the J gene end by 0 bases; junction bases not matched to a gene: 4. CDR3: CSGTGQVNTEAFF. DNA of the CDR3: TGCAGCGGTACGGGACAGGTGAACACTGAAGCTTTCTTT.

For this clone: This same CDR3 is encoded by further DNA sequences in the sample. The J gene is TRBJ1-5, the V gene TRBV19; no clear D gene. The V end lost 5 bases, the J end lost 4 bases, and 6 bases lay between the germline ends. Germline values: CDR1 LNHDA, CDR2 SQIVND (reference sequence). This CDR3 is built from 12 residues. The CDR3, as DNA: TGTGCCAGTAGTTTCGGGAATCAGCCCCAGCATTTT. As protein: CASSFGNQPQHF.

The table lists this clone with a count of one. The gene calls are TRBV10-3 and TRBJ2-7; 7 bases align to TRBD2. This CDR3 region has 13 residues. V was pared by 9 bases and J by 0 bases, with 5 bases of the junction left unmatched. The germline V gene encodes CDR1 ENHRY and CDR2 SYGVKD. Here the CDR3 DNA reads TGTGCCATATATTCTAGCGGCTCCTACGAGCAGTACTTC. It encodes CAIYSSGSYEQYF.

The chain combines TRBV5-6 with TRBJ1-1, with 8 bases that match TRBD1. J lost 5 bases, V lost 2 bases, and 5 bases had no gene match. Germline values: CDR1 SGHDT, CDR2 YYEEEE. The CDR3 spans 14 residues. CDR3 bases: TGTGCCAGCAGCTTACTTGGACAGGGAACTGAAGCTTTCTTT. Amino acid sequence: CASSLLGQGTEAFF.

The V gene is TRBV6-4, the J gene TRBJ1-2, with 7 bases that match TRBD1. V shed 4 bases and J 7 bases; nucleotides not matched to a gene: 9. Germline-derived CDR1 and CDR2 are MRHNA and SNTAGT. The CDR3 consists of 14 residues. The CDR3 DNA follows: TGTGCCAGCAGTGGCTCGAAGGGGGCGGGTGGCTACACCTTC. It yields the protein CASSGSKGAGGYTF.

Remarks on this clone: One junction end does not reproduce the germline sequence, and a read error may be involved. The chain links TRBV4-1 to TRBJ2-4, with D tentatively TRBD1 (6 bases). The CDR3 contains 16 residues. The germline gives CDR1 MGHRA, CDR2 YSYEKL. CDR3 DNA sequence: TGCGCCAGCAGCCAAGATACAGGGTTAGCCAAAAACAGTCAGTACTTC. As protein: CASSQDTGLAKNSQYF.

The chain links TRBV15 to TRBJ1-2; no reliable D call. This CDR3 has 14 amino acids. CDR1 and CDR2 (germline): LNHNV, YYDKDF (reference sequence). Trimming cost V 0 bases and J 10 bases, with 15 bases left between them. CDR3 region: CATSREAGAGTYTF. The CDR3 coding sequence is TGTGCCACCAGCAGAGAGGCGGGCGCGGGAACCTACACCTTC.

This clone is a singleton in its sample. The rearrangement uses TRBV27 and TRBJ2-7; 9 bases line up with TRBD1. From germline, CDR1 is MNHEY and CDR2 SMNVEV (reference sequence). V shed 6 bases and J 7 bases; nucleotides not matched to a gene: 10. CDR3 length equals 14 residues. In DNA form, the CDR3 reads TGTGCCAGCAGCCTGTCACAGGGGGCGAGAGAGCAGTACTTC. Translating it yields CASSLSQGAREQYF.

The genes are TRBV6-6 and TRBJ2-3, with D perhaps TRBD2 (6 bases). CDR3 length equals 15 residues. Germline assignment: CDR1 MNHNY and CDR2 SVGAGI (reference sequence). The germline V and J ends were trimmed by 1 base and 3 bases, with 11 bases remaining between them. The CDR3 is CASSYFRLGTDTQYF. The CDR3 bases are TGTGCCAGCAGTTACTTCAGACTAGGGACAGATACGCAGTATTTT.

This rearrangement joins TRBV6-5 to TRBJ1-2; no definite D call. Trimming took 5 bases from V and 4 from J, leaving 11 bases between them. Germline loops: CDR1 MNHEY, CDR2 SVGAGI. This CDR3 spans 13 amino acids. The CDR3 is CASSLRNLYGYTF. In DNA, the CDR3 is TGTGCCAGCAGTCTCAGGAATCTCTATGGCTACACCTTC.

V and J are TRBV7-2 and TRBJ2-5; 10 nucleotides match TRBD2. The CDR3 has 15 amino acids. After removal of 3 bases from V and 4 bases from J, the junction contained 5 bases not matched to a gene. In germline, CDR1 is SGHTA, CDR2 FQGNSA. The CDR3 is CASSFQREGRETQYF. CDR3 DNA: TGTGCCAGCAGCTTCCAGCGGGAGGGAAGAGAGACCCAGTACTTC.

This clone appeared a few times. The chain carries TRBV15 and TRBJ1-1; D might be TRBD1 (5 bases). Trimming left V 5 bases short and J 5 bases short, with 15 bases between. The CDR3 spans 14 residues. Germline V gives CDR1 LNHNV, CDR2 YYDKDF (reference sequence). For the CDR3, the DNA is TGTGCCACCAGCGTAAGGGGCGTCGGGACTGAAGCTTTCTTT. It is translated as CATSVRGVGTEAFF.

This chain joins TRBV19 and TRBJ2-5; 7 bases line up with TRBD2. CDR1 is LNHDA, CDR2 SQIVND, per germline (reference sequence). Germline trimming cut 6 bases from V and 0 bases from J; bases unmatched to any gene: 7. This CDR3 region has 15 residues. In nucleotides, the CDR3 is TGTGCCAGTAGCTGGGGGGGAAACCACCAAGAGACCCAGTACTTC. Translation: CASSWGGNHQETQYF.

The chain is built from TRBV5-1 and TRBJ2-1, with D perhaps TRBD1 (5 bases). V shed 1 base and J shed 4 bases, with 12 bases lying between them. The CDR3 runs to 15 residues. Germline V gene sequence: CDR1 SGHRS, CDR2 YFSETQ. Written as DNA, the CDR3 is TGCGCCAGCAGCTTGACAGGCCTCACTTACAATGAGCAGTTCTTC. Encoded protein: CASSLTGLTYNEQFF.

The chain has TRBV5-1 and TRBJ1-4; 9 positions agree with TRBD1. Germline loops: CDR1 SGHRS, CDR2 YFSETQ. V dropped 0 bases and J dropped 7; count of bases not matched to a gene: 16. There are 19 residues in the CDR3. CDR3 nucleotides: TGCGCCAGCAGCTTGGCGACCACAGTTTTCGGGACAGGGACTGAAAAACTGTTTTTT. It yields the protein CASSLATTVFGTGTEKLFF.

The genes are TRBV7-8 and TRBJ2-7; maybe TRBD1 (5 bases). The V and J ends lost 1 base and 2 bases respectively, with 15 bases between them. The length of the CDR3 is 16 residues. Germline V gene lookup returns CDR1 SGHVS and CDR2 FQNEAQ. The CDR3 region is CASSLVDIGVAYEQYF. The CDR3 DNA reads TGTGCCAGCAGCTTAGTTGATATAGGGGTCGCCTACGAGCAGTACTTC.

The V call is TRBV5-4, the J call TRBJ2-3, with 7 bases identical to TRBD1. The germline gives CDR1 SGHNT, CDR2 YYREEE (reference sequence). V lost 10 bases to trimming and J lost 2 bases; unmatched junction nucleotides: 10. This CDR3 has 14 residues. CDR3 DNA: TGTGCCGACGATACCGGGACAGACACAGATACGCAGTATTTT. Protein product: CADDTGTDTDTQYF.

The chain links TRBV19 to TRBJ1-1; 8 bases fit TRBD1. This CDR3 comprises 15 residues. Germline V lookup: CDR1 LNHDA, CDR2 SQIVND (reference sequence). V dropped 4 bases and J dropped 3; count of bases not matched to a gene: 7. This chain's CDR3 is CASSTPGGADTEAFF. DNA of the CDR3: TGTGCCAGTAGTACTCCAGGGGGCGCGGACACTGAAGCTTTCTTT.

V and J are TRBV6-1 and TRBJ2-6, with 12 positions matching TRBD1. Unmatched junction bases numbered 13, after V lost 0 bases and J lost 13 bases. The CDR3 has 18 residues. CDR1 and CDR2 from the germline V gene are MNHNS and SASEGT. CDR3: CASSEAHGGTGGAWVLTF. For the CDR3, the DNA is TGTGCCAGCAGTGAAGCCCACGGGGGGACAGGGGGCGCGTGGGTCCTGACTTTC.

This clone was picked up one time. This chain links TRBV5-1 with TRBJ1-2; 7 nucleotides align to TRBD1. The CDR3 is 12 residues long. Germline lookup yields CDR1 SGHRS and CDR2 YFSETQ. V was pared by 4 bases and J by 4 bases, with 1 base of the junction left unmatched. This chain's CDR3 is CASSQGGYGYTF. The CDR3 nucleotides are TGCGCCAGCAGCCAGGGGGGCTATGGCTACACCTTC.

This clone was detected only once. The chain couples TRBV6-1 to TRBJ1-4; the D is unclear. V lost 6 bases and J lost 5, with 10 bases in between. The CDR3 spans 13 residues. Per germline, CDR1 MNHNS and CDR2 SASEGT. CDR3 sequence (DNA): TGTGCCAGCAGGGCGAGCGGGAATGAAAAACTGTTTTTT. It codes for CASRASGNEKLFF.